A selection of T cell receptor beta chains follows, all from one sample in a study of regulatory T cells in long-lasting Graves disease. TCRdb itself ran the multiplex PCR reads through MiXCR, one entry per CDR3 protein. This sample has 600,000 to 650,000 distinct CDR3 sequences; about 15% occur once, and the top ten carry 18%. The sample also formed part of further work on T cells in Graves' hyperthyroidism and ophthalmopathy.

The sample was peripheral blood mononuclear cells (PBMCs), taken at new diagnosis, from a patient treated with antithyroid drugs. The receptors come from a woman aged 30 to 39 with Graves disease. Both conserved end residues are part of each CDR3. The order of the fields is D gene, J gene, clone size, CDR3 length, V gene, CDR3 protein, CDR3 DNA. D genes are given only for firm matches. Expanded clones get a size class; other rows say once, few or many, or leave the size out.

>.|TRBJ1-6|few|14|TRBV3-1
CASSLDPPGSPLHF
TGTGCCAGCAGCCTGGACCCTCCAGGTTCACCCCTCCACTTT
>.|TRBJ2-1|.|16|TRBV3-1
CSSSQWGRQAYNEQFF
TGTTCCAGCAGCCAATGGGGGCGACAAGCCTACAATGAGCAGTTCTTC
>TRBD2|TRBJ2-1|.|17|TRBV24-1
CATSVGLAGGRGNEQFF
TGTGCCACCAGTGTTGGACTAGCGGGAGGGAGGGGCAATGAGCAGTTCTTC
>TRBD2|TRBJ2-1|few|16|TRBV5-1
CASSLELAGGGNEQFF
TGCGCCAGCAGCTTGGAGCTAGCGGGAGGCGGGAATGAGCAGTTCTTC
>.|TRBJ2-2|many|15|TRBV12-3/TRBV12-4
CASSVTGTITGELFF
TGTGCCAGCAGCGTGACCGGGACGATCACCGGGGAGCTGTTTTTT
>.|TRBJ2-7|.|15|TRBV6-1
CASSGEGGDRGEQYF
TGTGCCAGCAGTGGGGAAGGGGGGGACCGTGGCGAGCAGTACTTC
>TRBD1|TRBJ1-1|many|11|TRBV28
CASTGGTEAFF
TGTGCCAGTACAGGGGGCACTGAAGCTTTCTTT
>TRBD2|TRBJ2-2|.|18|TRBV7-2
CASSLLGASGSLAGELFF
TGTGCCAGCAGCTTACTGGGGGCTAGCGGGAGTCTCGCCGGGGAGCTGTTTTTT
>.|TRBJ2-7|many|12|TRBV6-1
CASSVSSYEQYF
TGTGCCAGCAGTGTGTCTAGCTACGAGCAGTACTTC
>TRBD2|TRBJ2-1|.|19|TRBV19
CASSRGGTSGVPGYNEQFF
TGTGCCAGCAGTAGGGGGGGGACTAGCGGGGTTCCGGGCTACAATGAGCAGTTCTTC
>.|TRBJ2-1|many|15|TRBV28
CASSLRVDPYNEQFF
TGTGCCAGCAGTCTCCGGGTGGACCCGTACAATGAGCAGTTCTTC
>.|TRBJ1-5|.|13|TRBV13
CASAGRGDQPQHF
TGTGCCAGCGCAGGGAGGGGGGATCAGCCCCAGCATTTT
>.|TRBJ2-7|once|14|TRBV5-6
CASSSSAGFDEQYF
TGTGCCAGCAGCTCGTCAGCAGGGTTCGACGAGCAGTACTTC
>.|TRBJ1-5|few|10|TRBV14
CASSQEGRHF
TGTGCCAGCAGCCAAGAGGGCAGGCATTTT
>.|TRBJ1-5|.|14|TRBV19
CASSERQHLQPQHF
TGTGCCAGTAGTGAGAGACAGCATCTACAGCCCCAGCATTTT
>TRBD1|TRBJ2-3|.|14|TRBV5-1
CASSLGGGSDTQCF
TGCGCCAGCAGCTTGGGAGGGGGCTCAGATACGCAGTGTTTT
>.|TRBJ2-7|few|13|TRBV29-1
CSVVPGISYEQYF
TGCAGCGTTGTGCCAGGGATTTCCTACGAGCAGTACTTC
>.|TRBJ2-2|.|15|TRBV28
CASTSEGPGTGELFF
TGTGCCAGCACCTCGGAGGGCCCGGGCACCGGGGAGCTGTTTTTT
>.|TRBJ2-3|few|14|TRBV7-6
CASSPSTRTDTQYF
TGTGCCAGCAGCCCCTCGACTAGGACAGATACGCAGTATTTT
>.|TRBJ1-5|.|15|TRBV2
CASTAQGVSNQPQHF
TGTGCCAGCACAGCACAGGGAGTTAGCAATCAGCCCCAGCATTTT
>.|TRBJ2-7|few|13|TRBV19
CASSARRAYEQCF
TGTGCCAGTAGTGCGCGACGGGCCTACGAGCAGTGCTTC
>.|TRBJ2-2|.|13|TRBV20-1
CSARDLRPGGLFF
TGCAGTGCTAGAGATCTGAGACCCGGGGGGCTGTTTTTT
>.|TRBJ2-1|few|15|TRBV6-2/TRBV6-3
CASSRIIDSSNEQFF
TGTGCCAGCAGCAGAATAATTGACAGCTCCAATGAGCAGTTCTTC
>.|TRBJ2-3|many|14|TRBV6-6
CASSYSRHTDTHYF
TGTGCCAGCAGTTACTCGAGGCACACAGATACGCATTATTTT
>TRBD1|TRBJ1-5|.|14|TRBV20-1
CSAKRTGPSQPQHF
TGCAGTGCTAAACGGACAGGACCTTCTCAGCCCCAGCATTTT
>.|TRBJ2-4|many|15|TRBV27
CATTGGREGRNIQYF
TGTGCCACCACAGGTGGGCGGGAAGGCAGAAACATTCAGTACTTC
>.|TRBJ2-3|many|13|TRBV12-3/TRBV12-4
CASSLVRGDTQYF
TGTGCCAGCAGTTTAGTGAGGGGTGATACGCAGTATTTT
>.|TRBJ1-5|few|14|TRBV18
CASSPDRLSEPQHF
TGTGCCAGCTCTCCGGACCGTTTATCAGAGCCCCAGCATTTT
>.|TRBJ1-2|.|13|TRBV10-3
CAISKTDNYGYTF
TGTGCCATCAGCAAGACAGATAACTATGGCTACACCTTC
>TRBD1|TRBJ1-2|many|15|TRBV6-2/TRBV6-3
CASCSPGQTHYGYTF
TGTGCCAGCTGTAGCCCGGGACAGACGCACTATGGCTACACCTTC
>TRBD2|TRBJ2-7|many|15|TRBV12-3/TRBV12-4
CASSVWTSGSYEQYF
TGTGCCAGCAGTGTATGGACTAGCGGGAGTTACGAGCAGTACTTC
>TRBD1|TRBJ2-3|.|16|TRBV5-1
CASSPGTGVGTDTQYF
TGCGCCAGCAGCCCGGGGACAGGGGTCGGCACAGATACGCAGTATTTT
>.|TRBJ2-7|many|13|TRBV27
CASSGRTAGEQYF
TGTGCCAGCAGCGGACGGACCGCTGGCGAGCAGTACTTC
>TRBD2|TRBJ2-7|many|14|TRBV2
CARRRAGGGYEQYF
TGTGCCAGGCGGAGAGCGGGAGGCGGCTACGAGCAGTACTTC
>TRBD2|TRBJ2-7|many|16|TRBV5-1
CASSLVSAGGPYEQYF
TGCGCCAGCAGCTTGGTCTCGGCGGGAGGGCCCTACGAGCAGTACTTC
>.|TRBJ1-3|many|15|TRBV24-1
CATSDGINSGNTIYF
TGTGCCACCAGTGATGGGATTAACTCTGGAAACACCATATATTTT
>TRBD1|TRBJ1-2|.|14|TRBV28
CASSSTPRGDGYTF
TGTGCCAGCAGTTCCACCCCCAGGGGGGATGGCTACACCTTC
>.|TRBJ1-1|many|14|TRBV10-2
CASSGQQVNTEAFF
TGCGCCAGCAGTGGCCAGCAAGTGAACACTGAAGCTTTCTTT
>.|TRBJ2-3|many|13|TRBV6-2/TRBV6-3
CATSRTDTDTQYF
TGTGCCACTTCTCGGACCGACACAGATACGCAGTATTTT
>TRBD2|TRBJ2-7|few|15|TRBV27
CASSSPREGLIQQYF
TGTGCCAGCAGTTCCCCACGGGAGGGCCTCATCCAGCAGTACTTC
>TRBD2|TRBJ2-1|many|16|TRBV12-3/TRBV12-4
CASSPGLAGDGNEQFF
TGTGCCAGCAGCCCTGGACTAGCGGGAGATGGTAATGAGCAGTTCTTC
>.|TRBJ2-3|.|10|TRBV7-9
CASQWDTQYF
TGTGCCAGCCAATGGGATACGCAGTATTTT
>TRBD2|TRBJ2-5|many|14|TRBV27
CASKKREGSETQYF
TGTGCCAGCAAGAAGCGGGAGGGCTCAGAGACCCAGTACTTC
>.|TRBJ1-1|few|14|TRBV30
CAWTPQGLNTEAFF
TGTGCCTGGACTCCGCAGGGTCTGAACACTGAAGCTTTCTTT
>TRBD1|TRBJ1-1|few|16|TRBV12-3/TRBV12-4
CASSLALGQGSTEAFF
TGTGCCAGCAGTTTAGCTCTGGGACAGGGGTCCACTGAAGCTTTCTTT
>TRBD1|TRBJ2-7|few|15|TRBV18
CASSPPNRGLDEQYF
TGTGCCAGCTCACCACCCAACAGGGGGCTTGACGAGCAGTACTTC
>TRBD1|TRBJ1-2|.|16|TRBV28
CASSLGQGGLYYGYTF
TGTGCCAGCAGTTTAGGGCAGGGGGGGTTGTACTATGGCTACACCTTC
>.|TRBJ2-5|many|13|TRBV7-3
CASSFWGSETQYF
TGTGCCAGCAGCTTCTGGGGGTCTGAGACCCAGTACTTC
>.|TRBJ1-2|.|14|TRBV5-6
CASSFVSGAGGYTF
TGTGCCAGCAGCTTTGTGTCAGGGGCTGGTGGCTACACCTTC
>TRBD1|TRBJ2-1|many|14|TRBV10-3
CAITRDSSYNEQFF
TGTGCCATCACCCGGGACAGCTCCTACAATGAGCAGTTCTTC
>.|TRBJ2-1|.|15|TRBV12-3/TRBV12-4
CASSLFGGGGIEQFF
TGTGCCAGCAGTTTATTTGGGGGCGGGGGAATTGAGCAGTTCTTC
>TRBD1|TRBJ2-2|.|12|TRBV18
CASSPDRIELFF
TGTGCCAGCTCACCGGACAGGATCGAGCTGTTTTTT
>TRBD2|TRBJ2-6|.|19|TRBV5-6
CASSLAAGGSRYGANVLTF
TGTGCCAGCAGCTTGGCGGCGGGAGGTTCTAGGTATGGGGCCAACGTCCTGACTTTC